The 22 T cell receptor beta chains given below trace back to one sample, sequenced in a study of early T cells in non-severe SARS-CoV-2 infection. TCRdb called the 5' RACE reads again in MiXCR, with one record for every CDR3 protein. The table lists 50,000 or so distinct CDR3 sequences, approximately 13% of them singletons. Material: whole blood. The receptor set was obtained from an adult who was a healthcare worker with PCR-confirmed SARS-CoV-2 infection or an uninfected control (not recorded which).

This clonotype was seen more than once but under ten times. V is TRBV13 and J is TRBJ1-2; D is uncertain. V was cut by 3 bases and J by 8 bases, with 13 bases left in between. The CDR3 length is 13 residues. Germline CDR1 reads PRHDT; CDR2 reads FYEKMQ (reference sequence). CDR3 sequence (DNA): TGTGCCAGCAGCTTGCGAGAGGGCCAAGGCTACACCTTC. Encoded protein: CASSLREGQGYTF.

This chain uses TRBV2 with TRBJ1-3; 9 bases align to TRBD1. The germline CDR1 and CDR2 sequences are SNHLY and FYNNEI. The trim removed 5 bases at V and 0 bases at J, leaving 11 bases unmatched. The CDR3 spans 18 residues. CDR3 region: CASSFLGQGLLSGNTIYF. CDR3 sequence (DNA): TGTGCCAGCAGTTTCTTAGGACAGGGGCTACTCTCTGGAAACACCATATATTTT.

This clonotype was observed many times. This chain links TRBV20-1 with TRBJ1-5; D uncertain. The CDR3 has 13 residues. Trimming stripped 3 bases from V and 3 bases from J, with 9 bases between. Germline V gives CDR1 DFQATT, CDR2 SNEGSKA (reference sequence). The CDR3 coding sequence is TGCAGTGCTAGTCGCGGCCTCAATCAGCCCCAGCATTTT. Translating gives CSASRGLNQPQHF.

The chain combines TRBV20-1 with TRBJ2-5, with TRBD2 matching 9 bases. Germline trimming cut 3 bases from V and 4 bases from J; bases unmatched to any gene: 3. The CDR3 is 13 amino acids. The germline V gene has CDR1 DFQATT and CDR2 SNEGSKA (reference sequence). The CDR3 bases are TGCAGTGCTAGGGGGACTAGCAGAGAGACCCAGTACTTC. Encoded protein: CSARGTSRETQYF.

This clonotype was counted between two and nine times. The J gene is TRBJ2-7, the V gene TRBV7-2, with TRBD1 identical over 7 bases. Germline-derived CDR1 and CDR2 are SGHTA and FQGNSA. The CDR3 loop spans 16 amino acids. J gave up 7 bases and V 5 bases, and 17 bases lay outside the gene matches. The CDR3 region is CASSPIGTAPTGEQYF. CDR3 bases: TGTGCCAGCAGCCCGATCGGGACAGCGCCTACGGGGGAGCAGTACTTC.

The rearrangement links TRBV6-1 to TRBJ2-3; TRBD2 matches 8 bases. Looked up from germline, CDR1 is MNHNS and CDR2 is SASEGT. The CDR3 consists of 15 residues. V shed 5 bases, J shed 5 bases, and the junction held 9 bases outside the gene matches. The DNA of the CDR3 is TGTGCCAGCAGTTCTACTAGCGGAGTGGGAGATACGCAGTATTTT. It codes for CASSSTSGVGDTQYF.

The V call is TRBV4-1, the J call TRBJ2-1; 9 bases line up with TRBD2. The V and J ends lost 1 base and 7 bases, in that order; junction bases with no gene match: 2. The CDR3 length is 14 residues. Germline CDR1 is MGHRA and CDR2 is YSYEKL. The DNA for the CDR3 is TGCGCCAGCAGCCAAGGGCTAGCGGGGAATGAGCAGTTCTTC. Protein: CASSQGLAGNEQFF.

The chain's CDR3 is CASSEARTDTEAFF. Here the CDR3 DNA reads TGTGCCAGCAGTGAAGCCAGGACGGACACTGAAGCTTTCTTT. The V and J genes are TRBV6-1 and TRBJ1-1; D gene ambiguous. Trimming took off 0 bases at V and 3 bases at J, with 8 bases between the two ends. CDR1 is MNHNS, CDR2 SASEGT, per germline. The CDR3 consists of 14 residues.

This clonotype was detected ten times or more. V gene TRBV7-6 combines with J gene TRBJ1-1, with D unresolved. Germline V lookup: CDR1 SGHVS, CDR2 FNYEAQ. Trimming took off 5 bases at V and 5 bases at J, with 12 bases between the two ends. This CDR3 region has 13 residues. This CDR3 reads CASSLIGGTEAFF. DNA of the CDR3: TGTGCCAGCAGCCTCATCGGTGGGACTGAAGCTTTCTTT.

This clonotype occurred many times. The chain carries TRBV7-9 and TRBJ2-5, with D perhaps assigned TRBD1 or TRBD2 (6 bases each). The ends were cut back, 7 bases at V and 0 bases at J, with 18 bases in the middle. Germline V lookup: CDR1 SEHNR, CDR2 FQNEAQ (reference sequence). The CDR3 contains 16 residues. The CDR3 here is CASTTGAGADQETQYF. CDR3 DNA sequence: TGTGCCAGCACCACGGGGGCGGGCGCTGACCAAGAGACCCAGTACTTC. Full variable domain (rest looked up from reference TRBV7-9 and TRBJ2-5): DTGVSQNPRHKITKRGQNVTFRCDPISEHNRLYWYRQTLGQGPEFLTYFQNEAQLEKSRLLSDRFSAERPKGSFSTLEIQRTEQGDSAMYLCASTTGAGADQETQYFGPGTRLLVL.

This clonotype was picked up many times. The V gene is TRBV12-3 or TRBV12-4, the J gene TRBJ1-5; perhaps TRBD1 as D (6 bases). V was trimmed by 6 bases and J by 0 bases, leaving 12 bases between them. This CDR3 has 15 amino acids. The CDR3 region is CASSPQGPSNQPQHF. The CDR3 bases are TGTGCCAGCAGCCCTCAGGGGCCTAGCAATCAGCCCCAGCATTTT.

In this sample, this clonotype turned up many times. V usage is TRBV6-1 and J usage is TRBJ1-1; TRBD1 is a possible D gene (5 bases). Germline V CDR1 and CDR2: MNHNS, SASEGT. This CDR3 spans 13 amino acids. V shed 5 bases and J shed 3 bases, with 10 bases lying between them. The CDR3 spells CASSSGSYTEAFF. CDR3 DNA sequence: TGTGCCAGCAGTTCAGGGAGCTACACTGAAGCTTTCTTT.

This clonotype was detected ten times or more. The V and J genes are TRBV29-1 and TRBJ2-3, with a tentative D call TRBD1 (5 bases). The germline V gene has CDR1 SQVTM and CDR2 ANQGSEA. The length of the CDR3 is 13 residues. V shed 4 bases and J shed 2 bases, with 10 bases lying between them. CDR3 residues: CSVVGPITDTQYF. CDR3 DNA sequence: TGCAGCGTTGTGGGGCCGATCACAGATACGCAGTATTTT.

This clonotype was seen more than once but under ten times. The gene calls are TRBV7-9 and TRBJ2-3; D is unresolved. CDR1 and CDR2 from the germline V gene are SEHNR and FQNEAQ (reference sequence). Trimming took 3 bases from V and 10 from J, leaving 14 bases between them. The CDR3 has 13 amino acids. The chain's CDR3 is CASSFGYRAAQYF. The CDR3 coding sequence is TGTGCCAGCAGCTTTGGCTACCGTGCTGCGCAGTATTTT.

This clonotype was seen at least ten times. The chain has TRBV5-1 and TRBJ2-1; 12 nucleotides match TRBD2. V dropped 1 base and J dropped 7; count of bases not matched to a gene: 6. The germline V gene has CDR1 SGHRS and CDR2 YFSETQ. This CDR3 spans 16 amino acids. The CDR3, as DNA: TGCGCCAGCAGCTTGACTCTAGCGGGAGGGCCAAATGAGCAGTTCTTC. It yields the protein CASSLTLAGGPNEQFF. The full variable domain, in which reference TRBV5-1 and TRBJ2-1 provide the parts outside the CDR3, is KAGVTQTPRYLIKTRGQQVTLSCSPISGHRSVSWYQQTPGQGLQFLFEYFSETQRNKGNFPGRFSGRQFSNSRSEMNVSTLELGDSALYLCASSLTLAGGPNEQFFGPGTRLTVL.

This clonotype was recorded a few times. The V and J genes are TRBV2 and TRBJ2-7; unclear D gene. V shed 8 bases and J shed 3 bases, with 14 bases lying between them. Per germline, CDR1 SNHLY and CDR2 FYNNEI. CDR3 length: 13 residues. The CDR3, as DNA: TGTGCCAGCGGGCAGAACGGTGACTACGAGCAGTACTTC. Translation gives CASGQNGDYEQYF. The variable domain in full, completed from reference TRBV2 and TRBJ2-7, reads EPEVTQTPSHQVTQMGQEVILRCVPISNHLYFYWYRQILGQKVEFLVSFYNNEISEKSEIFDDQFSVERPDGSNFTLKIRSTKLEDSAMYFCASGQNGDYEQYFGPGTRLTVT.

This clonotype was recorded at least ten times. This chain connects TRBV12-3 or TRBV12-4 to TRBJ2-7, with D possibly TRBD1 on 6 matching bases. Trimming stripped 6 bases from V and 4 bases from J, with 19 bases between. The CDR3 has 15 amino acids. This chain's CDR3 is CASSLTGQLRYEQYF. The CDR3 DNA follows: TGTGCCAGCAGCTTAACAGGACAGCTCCGGTACGAGCAGTACTTC.

This chain connects TRBV20-1 to TRBJ2-7; 7 bases are shared with TRBD2. The trim removed 4 bases at V and 1 base at J, leaving 4 bases unmatched. The CDR3 has 13 residues. CDR1 and CDR2 (germline): DFQATT, SNEGSKA (reference sequence). The CDR3 sequence is CSATSGRSYEQYF. The CDR3, as DNA: TGCAGTGCTACCTCCGGGAGGTCCTACGAGCAGTACTTC.

In its sample, this clonotype was seen a few times. V is TRBV2 and J is TRBJ1-4; D possibly corresponds to TRBD1 (5 bases). Germline V gives CDR1 SNHLY, CDR2 FYNNEI. The V end was cut by 2 bases, the J end by 14 bases, with 15 bases between. The CDR3 covers 13 residues. The CDR3 loop is CASSELVAGILFF. CDR3 nucleotide sequence: TGTGCCAGCAGTGAACTAGTGGCAGGGATCCTGTTTTTT.

At least ten counts were recorded for this clonotype. The CDR3 DNA is TGTGCCAGCAGTACAGGGGCGCTTGGCTACACCTTC. This encodes CASSTGALGYTF. The chain joins TRBV6-5 to TRBJ1-2, with 7 bases identical to TRBD1. The germline gives CDR1 MNHEY, CDR2 SVGAGI. V was clipped by 5 bases and J by 7 bases; unmatched bases: 4. This CDR3 comprises 12 residues.

This clonotype was observed many times. CDR3 bases: TGCGCCAGCAGCTTGTTCCCGGGGGCCGGCTATGGCTACACCTTC. It specifies CASSLFPGAGYGYTF. The chain recombines TRBV5-1 with TRBJ1-2; tentative D call: TRBD1 (6 bases). Germline lookup yields CDR1 SGHRS and CDR2 YFSETQ. The CDR3 contains 15 residues. The germline V and J ends were trimmed by 1 base and 4 bases, with 14 bases remaining between them.

This clonotype appeared many times. V and J are TRBV20-1 and TRBJ1-6; D not certain. V dropped 3 bases and J dropped 6 bases, with 9 bases sitting between them. The CDR3 runs to 13 residues. CDR1 is DFQATT, CDR2 SNEGSKA, per germline (reference sequence). CDR3 loop: CSARGQTNSPLHF. CDR3 nucleotides: TGCAGTGCTAGGGGTCAGACTAATTCACCCCTCCACTTT.